A single T cell receptor beta chain is shown here with its context. CDR3 size: 15 residues. Deletions cut 3 bases from V and 10 bases from J, with 21 bases between. Germline loops: CDR1 MDHEN, CDR2 SYDVKM. Combining a sample-barcoded 5' primer with a J-beta primer mix, a second PCR ran for roughly 7 to 11 cycles. TCRdb re-called the 5' RACE reads with MiXCR, one entry per CDR3 protein. The sample yields about 1.4 million distinct CDR3 sequences, approximately 59% seen once. The entry originates in a study of blood T cells in healthy people across ages. Sequenced material: blood. This receptor was taken from a man aged 18 to 35 in good health. The chain carries TRBV28 and TRBJ1-1; no clear D. In DNA form, the CDR3 reads TGTGCCAGCAGTTTCAACAGACGAACCGAACACGGAGCTTTCTTT. Protein: CASSFNRRTEHGAFF. Combining the CDR3 with reference TRBV28 and TRBJ1-1 gives the whole variable domain DVKVTQSSRYLVKRTGEKVFLECVQDMDHENMFWYRQDPGLGLRLIYFSYDVKMKEKGDIPEGYSVSREKKERFSLILESASTNQTSMYLCASSFNRRTEHGAFFGQGTRLTVV.